The 28 T cell receptor beta chains below were found in one sample sequenced in a study of T cell responses to AZD1222 COVID-19 vaccine (dated by TCRdb to the early 2020s). The library was built by means of the immunoSEQ multiplex PCR assay. Entries here come from immuneACCESS through TCRdb and include only in-frame sequences with V and J called. Some clones fail to appear in such tables; in the studies checked, an unresolved V gene covers under half of the shortfall, and the cause of the remainder is unknown. The sample has about 56,000 clones on record, less than 90% of them singletons. The ten most abundant clones make up 6.9% of the sample. The intended sense of this specimen's time point label: about 28 days (+/-7) after the second vaccine dose. Here the sequenced sample was peripheral blood, taken 28 days after the second AZD1222 dose. The origin of the receptors is an adult who received the AZD1222 COVID-19 vaccine.

This chain links TRBV28 with TRBJ2-7, with 8 bases identical to TRBD2. The CDR3 runs 15 residues. Trimming cost V 5 bases and J 7 bases; bases outside gene matches: 13. The germline gives CDR1 MDHEN, CDR2 SYDVKM. This CDR3 reads CASSPADSGAWEQYF. DNA for the CDR3: TGTGCCAGCAGTCCTGCCGATAGCGGGGCTTGGGAGCAGTACTTC. Based on the CDR3 plus reference TRBV28 and TRBJ2-7, the full variable domain is DVKVTQSSRYLVKRTGEKVFLECVQDMDHENMFWYRQDPGLGLRLIYFSYDVKMKEKGDIPEGYSVSREKKERFSLILESASTNQTSMYLCASSPADSGAWEQYFGPGTRLTVT.

This clone is medium-sized by share. The gene calls are TRBV4-3 and TRBJ1-2; D unresolved. Germline V lookup: CDR1 LGHNA, CDR2 YSLEER. The CDR3 is 15 amino acids. The V gene lost 0 bases and the J gene lost 5 bases, with 13 bases spanning the gap. The DNA of the CDR3 is TGCGCCAGCAGCCAAGATACGGCAGGACCATATGGCTACACCTTC. Protein product: CASSQDTAGPYGYTF.

This clone was detected only a few times. The V gene is TRBV27, the J gene TRBJ2-2, with a tentative D call TRBD2 (5 bases). Germline CDR1 and CDR2: MNHEY and SMNVEV (reference sequence). This CDR3 has 15 residues. Trimming pared 2 bases from V and 10 bases from J, leaving 17 bases between. CDR3 sequence reads: CASSLHASLGKELFF. Written as DNA, the CDR3 is TGTGCCAGCAGTTTACATGCTAGCCTGGGAAAGGAGCTGTTTTTT.

The chain carries TRBV3-1 (or the pseudogene TRBV3-2) and TRBJ2-7; D uncertain. V was trimmed by 2 bases and J by 1 base, leaving 9 bases between them. Per germline, CDR1 LGHDT and CDR2 YNNKEL (reference sequence). The CDR3 is 14 amino acids. CDR3 sequence (DNA): TGTGCCAGCAGCCAAAATTCCCGGTCCTACGAGCAGTACTTC. Translating it yields CASSQNSRSYEQYF.

The chain has TRBV24-1 and TRBJ1-2, with D perhaps TRBD1 (6 bases). The CDR3 sequence is 17 residues long. The germline V and J ends were trimmed by 5 bases and 4 bases, with 22 bases remaining between them. CDR1 and CDR2 from the germline V gene are KGHDR and SFDVKD. CDR3 DNA: TGTGCCACCAGTGGGGGGGACACGGAACGATTAACCTATGGCTACACCTTC. Its protein product is CATSGGDTERLTYGYTF.

The V gene is TRBV4-1, the J gene TRBJ1-5; 9 bases fit TRBD1. The germline V gene encodes CDR1 MGHRA and CDR2 YSYEKL. There are 16 residues in the CDR3. V lost 4 bases and J lost 2; bases outside the gene matches: 6. The CDR3 DNA reads as TGCGCCAGCAGCCCGGGGGACAGGGAGGGCAATCAGCCCCAGCATTTT. Encoded protein: CASSPGDREGNQPQHF.

This clone was seen a few times. This chain links TRBV12-3 or TRBV12-4 with TRBJ2-7; D ambiguous. Trimming took off 4 bases at V and 2 bases at J, with 3 bases between the two ends. The length of the CDR3 is 11 residues. The CDR3 bases are TGTGCCAGCAGTTATACCTACGAGCAGTACTTC. This codes for CASSYTYEQYF.

This chain connects TRBV6-6 to TRBJ1-5, with D maybe TRBD1 (5 bases). Trimming cost V 8 bases and J 1 base, with 12 bases left between them. Germline loops: CDR1 MNHNY, CDR2 SVGAGI (reference sequence). The CDR3 is 14 residues long. CDR3 nucleotide sequence: TGTGCCAGCCTGGCCTGGGGGAGCAATCAGCCCCAGCATTTT. As protein: CASLAWGSNQPQHF.

This chain joins TRBV2 and TRBJ1-1; 9 nucleotides agree with TRBD1. This CDR3 comprises 15 residues. J lost 5 bases, V lost 5 bases, and 9 bases had no gene match. Germline CDR1 reads SNHLY; CDR2 reads FYNNEI. In DNA form, the CDR3 reads TGTGCCAGCAGTTTACAGGGGGCGCGGGAAACTGAAGCTTTCTTT. Amino acid sequence: CASSLQGARETEAFF.

This chain joins TRBV7-8 and TRBJ2-5; 8 positions agree with TRBD2. Germline CDR1 is SGHVS and CDR2 is FQNEAQ. J gave up 3 bases and V 5 bases, and 11 bases lay outside the gene matches. This CDR3 contains 16 residues. CDR3 sequence: CASSPLQTSVKETQYF. CDR3 in DNA: TGTGCCAGCAGCCCACTTCAGACTAGCGTTAAAGAGACCCAGTACTTC. Full variable domain (outside the CDR3, taken from reference TRBV7-8 and TRBJ2-5): GAGVSQSPRYKVAKRGQDVALRCDPISGHVSLFWYQQALGQGPEFLTYFQNEAQLDKSGLPSDRFFAERPEGSVSTLKIQRTQQEDSAVYLCASSPLQTSVKETQYFGPGTRLLVL.

The chain links TRBV28 to TRBJ2-5; TRBD1 aligns across 8 bases. The CDR3 is 14 residues long. The V segment lost 6 bases and the J segment 5 bases; nucleotides outside the gene matches: 8. From germline, CDR1 is MDHEN and CDR2 SYDVKM. The CDR3 spells CASRHGQGGETQYF. The CDR3 DNA reads as TGTGCCAGCAGACACGGACAGGGTGGGGAGACCCAGTACTTC.

The rearrangement uses TRBV19 and TRBJ2-7, with 10 bases matching TRBD2. Looked up from germline, CDR1 is LNHDA and CDR2 is SQIVND (reference sequence). The CDR3 length is 15 residues. J was trimmed by 1 base and V by 4 bases; bases with no gene match: 4. In nucleotides, the CDR3 is TGTGCCAGTAGTACCCGGACTAGCGGTTCCTACGAGCAGTACTTC. Translated, it gives CASSTRTSGSYEQYF.

The V and J genes are TRBV5-8 and TRBJ2-7, with D tentatively TRBD2 (5 bases). Per the germline V gene, CDR1 is SGHTS and CDR2 is YDEGEE. Trimming removed 9 bases at V and 7 bases at J, with 20 bases between. CDR3 length: 13 amino acids. CDR3 loop: CAMRTYSTGEQYF. Written as DNA, the CDR3 is TGTGCCATGAGAACGTACTCGACGGGGGAGCAGTACTTC.

This chain links TRBV18 with TRBJ1-5; weak D call: TRBD1 (5 bases). V lost 5 bases, J lost 3 bases, and 11 bases lay in between. The CDR3 covers 14 residues. Germline values: CDR1 KGHSH, CDR2 LQKENI. Here the CDR3 reads CASSGRGPNQPQHF. The CDR3 DNA reads as TGTGCCAGCTCAGGACGGGGCCCCAATCAGCCCCAGCATTTT.

The chain combines TRBV6-1 with TRBJ1-2; a possible D gene is TRBD1 (5 bases). This CDR3 is built from 14 residues. V lost 0 bases and J lost 11, with 16 bases in between. CDR1 is MNHNS, CDR2 SASEGT, per germline. The CDR3 sequence: CASSEAQGSRQYTF. The CDR3 nucleotides read TGTGCCAGCAGTGAAGCGCAGGGCTCCCGCCAATACACCTTC.

This clone occurred a few times. The J gene is TRBJ2-2, the V gene TRBV5-6; D not certain. V lost 4 bases to trimming and J lost 0 bases, with 16 bases between them. Germline CDR1 reads SGHDT; CDR2 reads YYEEEE. The CDR3 loop spans 17 amino acids. The CDR3 spells CASSLQQRFANTGELFF. CDR3 bases: TGTGCCAGCAGCCTACAGCAGAGGTTCGCGAACACCGGGGAGCTGTTTTTT.

This clone was counted between two and nine times. V is TRBV5-5 and J is TRBJ1-1; 8 bases align to TRBD1. Germline V gene lookup returns CDR1 SGHKS and CDR2 YYEKEE (reference sequence). This CDR3 has 14 amino acids. Germline trimming cut 5 bases from V and 2 bases from J; bases unmatched to any gene: 5. CDR3: CASRLGQGNTEAFF. DNA for the CDR3: TGTGCCAGCAGGTTAGGACAGGGCAACACTGAAGCTTTCTTT.

The V gene is TRBV2, the J gene TRBJ2-7; 8 bases are shared with TRBD2. J was trimmed by 0 bases and V by 7 bases; bases with no gene match: 5. Germline V gene data show CDR1 as SNHLY and CDR2 as FYNNEI. This CDR3 has 14 amino acids. For the CDR3, the DNA is TGTGCCAGCAAAATAGCGGGACACTCCTACGAGCAGTACTTC. Protein: CASKIAGHSYEQYF.

The chain combines TRBV7-2 with TRBJ1-1, with a possible D match to TRBD1 (5 bases). The CDR3 consists of 12 residues. Between the trimmed V and J ends, which lost 3 bases and 11 bases, there was a span of 13 bases. CDR1 and CDR2 from the germline V gene are SGHTA and FQGNSA. The CDR3 reads CASSLGPDVAFF. The CDR3 bases are TGTGCCAGCAGCTTGGGACCCGATGTTGCTTTCTTT.

V gene TRBV30 combines with J gene TRBJ1-5; D not resolved. The ends were cut back, 1 base at V and 3 bases at J, with 10 bases in the middle. There are 14 residues in the CDR3. Looked up from germline, CDR1 is GTSNPN and CDR2 is SVGIG (reference sequence). In DNA form, the CDR3 reads TGTGCCTGGAGTGGTCTGGACCTCAATCAGCCCCAGCATTTT. Its protein is CAWSGLDLNQPQHF.

This chain uses TRBV11-3 with TRBJ1-1, with 8 bases that match TRBD1. The J segment lost 1 base and the V segment lost 1 base, leaving 2 bases of the junction unmatched. The germline V gene encodes CDR1 SGHNT and CDR2 YENEEA. This CDR3 comprises 15 residues. The CDR3 nucleotides read TGTGCCAGCAGCTTAGGACAGGGGAAGAACACTGAAGCTTTCTTT. Protein sequence: CASSLGQGKNTEAFF.

CDR3 bases: TGTGCCAGCAGCTTAAAGGGCGCCCTTGGGGCGGGGCTGTCCTACAATGAGCAGTTCTTC. Its translation: CASSLKGALGAGLSYNEQFF. This chain uses TRBV11-3 with TRBJ2-1; D perhaps matches TRBD2 (6 bases). Trimming stripped 2 bases from V and 1 base from J, with 24 bases between. Germline V gives CDR1 SGHNT, CDR2 YENEEA. This CDR3 has 20 amino acids.

The chain joins TRBV6-5 to TRBJ2-3; D tentatively reads TRBD1 or TRBD2 (5 bases each). The CDR3 runs 15 residues. Deletions cut 6 bases from V and 1 base from J, with 14 bases between. Germline values: CDR1 MNHEY, CDR2 SVGAGI. This CDR3 is CASRLKGTGTDTQYF. Written as DNA, the CDR3 is TGTGCCAGCAGATTAAAAGGGACGGGCACAGATACGCAGTATTTT.

The CDR3 nucleotides read TGTGCCTGGAAAGCGAGGGGAACGAGCACCGGGGAGCTGTTTTTT. It translates to CAWKARGTSTGELFF. The rearrangement joins TRBV30 to TRBJ2-2, with D perhaps being TRBD1 or TRBD2 (5 bases each). CDR1 and CDR2 (germline): GTSNPN, SVGIG (reference sequence). V lost 4 bases and J 4 bases, leaving 16 bases between the germline ends. The CDR3 loop spans 15 amino acids.

Only a few counts were recorded for this clone. The chain joins TRBV28 to TRBJ1-5; D call uncertain. V was shortened by 9 bases and J by 4 bases, with 10 bases between the two germline ends. CDR1 is MDHEN and CDR2 is SYDVKM in the germline V gene. The CDR3 runs 12 residues. DNA for the CDR3: TGTGCCAGTTCGCAGACTAATCAGCCCCAGCATTTT. This gives the protein CASSQTNQPQHF.

The chain uses TRBV5-1 and TRBJ2-3, with 8 bases aligning to TRBD2. There are 13 residues in the CDR3. V gave up 6 bases and J gave up 3 bases; unmatched junction bases: 3. Germline CDR1 reads SGHRS; CDR2 reads YFSETQ. This CDR3 reads CASTREGTDTQYF. The DNA of the CDR3 is TGCGCCAGCACCCGGGAGGGAACAGATACGCAGTATTTT.

The chain couples TRBV5-1 to TRBJ2-7; D call uncertain. Looked up from germline, CDR1 is SGHRS and CDR2 is YFSETQ. The CDR3 is 11 residues long. The germline V and J ends were trimmed by 0 bases and 4 bases, with 2 bases remaining between them. CDR3: CASSLGYEQYF. CDR3 DNA sequence: TGCGCCAGCAGCTTGGGTTACGAGCAGTACTTC.

The V and J genes are TRBV19 and TRBJ2-6; D unresolved. Trimming removed 6 bases from V and 0 bases from J, with 6 bases in between. The CDR3 is 14 amino acids. Germline CDR1 reads LNHDA; CDR2 reads SQIVND (reference sequence). The CDR3 spells CASSPASGANVLTF. Written as DNA, the CDR3 is TGTGCCAGTAGCCCCGCCTCTGGGGCCAACGTCCTGACTTTC.